This T cell receptor beta chain was captured in a study of T cells after yellow fever vaccination. Study information: Preparation of fractions with low cell numbers was performed using SMART-Seq v4 Ultra Low Input.

This CDR3 has 12 amino acids. TCRdb re-called the 5' RACE reads through MiXCR, storing one row per CDR3 protein. This table holds over 85,000 distinct CDR3 sequences, 8% to 10% found once. Points from the study as a whole: At around 95% for CD4 and approximately 89% for CD8, most primary-vaccination clones showed up again after the booster.

The receptor's source is a man between 18 and 35 years old who received the YFV17D yellow fever vaccine. This sample comprised CD8+ T cells not binding an NS4B(214-222) dextramer, sorted from PBMCs, obtained around 15 days after the first yellow fever vaccination. This rearrangement joins TRBV21-1 to TRBJ2-7; TRBD1 is the table's D call and was not checked against the DNA. TRBV21-1 has pseudogene status. The CDR3 region has the DNA TGTGCCACCAACAGGGACACCTACGAGCAGTACTTC. Amino acids: CATNRDTYEQYF.